This entry is about one T cell receptor beta chain. Sequenced by immunoSEQ multiplex PCR; TCRdb stores in-frame clones only, minus some. The repertoire holds 50,000 to 70,000 clones, with roughly 89% as singletons. Trimming stripped 4 bases from V and 6 bases from J, with 11 bases between. This CDR3 has 13 amino acids. From germline, CDR1 is SGHTA and CDR2 FQGNSA. The sample belongs to a study of T cell changes during pregnancy in multiple sclerosis. The starting material was peripheral blood, obtained after pregnancy. The chain couples TRBV7-2 to TRBJ2-3, with D perhaps matching TRBD1 (6 bases). The receptor was derived from a female donor in good health, enrolled as a control in a pregnancy study. CDR3 DNA sequence: TGTGCCAGCAGCTCGGGTAGGGGGGATACGCAGTATTTT. Translating gives CASSSGRGDTQYF.